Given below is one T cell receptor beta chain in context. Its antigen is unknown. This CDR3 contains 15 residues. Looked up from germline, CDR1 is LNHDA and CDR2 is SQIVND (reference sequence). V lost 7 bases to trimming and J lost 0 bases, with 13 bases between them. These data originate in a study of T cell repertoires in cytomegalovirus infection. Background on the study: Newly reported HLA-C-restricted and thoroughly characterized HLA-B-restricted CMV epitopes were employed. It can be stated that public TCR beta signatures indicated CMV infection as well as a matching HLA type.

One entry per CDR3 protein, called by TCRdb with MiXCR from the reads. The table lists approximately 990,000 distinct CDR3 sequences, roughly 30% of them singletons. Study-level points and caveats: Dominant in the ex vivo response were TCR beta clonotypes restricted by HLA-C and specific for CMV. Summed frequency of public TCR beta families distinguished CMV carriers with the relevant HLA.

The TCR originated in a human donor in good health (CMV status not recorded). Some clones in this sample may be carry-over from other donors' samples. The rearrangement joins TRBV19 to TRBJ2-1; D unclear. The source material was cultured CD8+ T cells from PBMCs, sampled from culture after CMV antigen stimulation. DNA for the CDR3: TGTGCCAGTACCTCCGACGGTAGCTCCTACAATGAGCAGTTCTTC. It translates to CASTSDGSSYNEQFF.